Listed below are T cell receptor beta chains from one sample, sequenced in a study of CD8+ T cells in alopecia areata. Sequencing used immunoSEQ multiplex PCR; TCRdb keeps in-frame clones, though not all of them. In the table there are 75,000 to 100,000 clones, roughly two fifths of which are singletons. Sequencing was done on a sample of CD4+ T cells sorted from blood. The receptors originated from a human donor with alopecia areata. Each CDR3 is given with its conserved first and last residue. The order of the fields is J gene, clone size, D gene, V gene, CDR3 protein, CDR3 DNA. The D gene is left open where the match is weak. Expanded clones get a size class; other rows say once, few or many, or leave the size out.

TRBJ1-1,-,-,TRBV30,CAKGRGTEAFF,TGTGCTAAAGGCCGAGGGACTGAAGCTTTCTTT
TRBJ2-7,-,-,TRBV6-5,CASSPGWGGTYEQYF,TGTGCCAGCAGCCCCGGATGGGGCGGAACATACGAGCAGTACTTC
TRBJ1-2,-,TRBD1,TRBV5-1,CASTGTTGGGYTF,TGCGCCAGCACCGGAACAACAGGGGGCGGCTACACCTTC
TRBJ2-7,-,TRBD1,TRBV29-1,CSVVPGQGRSYEQYF,TGCAGCGTCGTTCCGGGACAGGGAAGGTCCTACGAGCAGTACTTC
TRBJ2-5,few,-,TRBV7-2,CASSFMETQYF,TGTGCCAGCAGCTTTATGGAGACCCAGTACTTC
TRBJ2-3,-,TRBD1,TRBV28,CASSTGGEGWGYTQYF,TGTGCCAGCAGTACAGGGGGCGAGGGTTGGGGATATACGCAGTATTTT
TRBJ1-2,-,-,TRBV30,CAWSVRAYGYTF,TGTGCCTGGAGTGTGAGAGCTTATGGCTACACCTTC
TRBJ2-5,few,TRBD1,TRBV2,CASSEIRTGRETQYF,TGTGCCAGCAGTGAGATCCGGACAGGGCGAGAGACCCAGTACTTC
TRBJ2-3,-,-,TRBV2,CASSQWASTDTQYF,TGTGCCAGCAGTCAATGGGCTAGCACAGATACGCAGTATTTT
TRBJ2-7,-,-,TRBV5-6,CASSLAWSYEQYF,TGTGCCAGCAGCTTGGCTTGGTCGTACGAGCAGTACTTC
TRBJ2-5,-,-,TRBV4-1,CASSQEVAVVQETQYF,TGCGCCAGCAGCCAAGAGGTAGCGGTTGTACAAGAGACCCAGTACTTC
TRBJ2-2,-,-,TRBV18,CASSPRAGNTGELFF,TGTGCCAGCTCACCAAGGGCGGGGAACACCGGGGAGCTGTTTTTT
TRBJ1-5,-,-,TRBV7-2,CASSLRTELINQPQHF,TGTGCCAGCAGCTTGCGGACAGAGCTTATAAATCAGCCCCAGCATTTT
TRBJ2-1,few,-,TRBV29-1,CSVILAHEQFF,TGCAGCGTCATACTAGCTCATGAGCAGTTCTTC
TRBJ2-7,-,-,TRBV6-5,CASRSFYEQYF,TGTGCCAGCAGATCCTTTTACGAGCAGTACTTC
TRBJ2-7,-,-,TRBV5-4,CASSLAEWSSYEQYF,TGTGCCAGCAGCTTGGCGGAGTGGAGCTCCTACGAGCAGTACTTC
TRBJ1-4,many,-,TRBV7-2,CASSLAVAGNSEKLFF,TGTGCCAGCAGCTTAGCGGTGGCAGGGAACAGTGAAAAACTGTTTTTT
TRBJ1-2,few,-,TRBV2,CASSESRKANYGYTF,TGTGCCAGCAGTGAATCGCGGAAAGCTAACTATGGCTACACCTTC
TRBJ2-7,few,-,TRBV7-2,CASSRPLAANLYEQYF,TGTGCCAGCAGCCGCCCCTTAGCGGCAAACCTATACGAGCAGTACTTC
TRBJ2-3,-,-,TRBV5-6,CASSLGTSSSQYF,TGTGCCAGCAGCTTGGGAACAAGTTCCTCGCAGTATTTT
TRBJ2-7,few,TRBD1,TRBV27,CASRAPGQGSYEQYF,TGTGCCAGCAGGGCCCCCGGACAGGGCTCCTACGAGCAGTACTTC
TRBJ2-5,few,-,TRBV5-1,CASSLAAEETQYF,TGCGCCAGCAGCTTGGCCGCGGAAGAGACCCAGTACTTC
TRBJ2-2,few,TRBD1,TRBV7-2,CASSSHRGLAGELFF,TGTGCCAGCAGCTCGCACAGGGGGCTGGCCGGGGAGCTGTTTTTT
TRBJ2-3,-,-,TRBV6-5,CASSYTGLFTDTQYF,TGTGCCAGCAGTTACACGGGACTGTTCACAGATACGCAGTATTTT
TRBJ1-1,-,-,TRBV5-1,CASSLRTQWDNEAFF,TGCGCCAGCAGCTTGCGGACCCAGTGGGACAATGAAGCTTTCTTT
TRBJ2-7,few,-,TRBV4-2,CASSQDTGTLYEQYF,TGTGCCAGCAGCCAAGATACCGGGACTTTGTACGAGCAGTACTTC
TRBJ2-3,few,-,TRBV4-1,CASSQGGLPGTDTQYF,TGCGCCAGCAGCCAAGGAGGGCTTCCAGGCACAGATACGCAGTATTTT
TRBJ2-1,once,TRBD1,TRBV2,CASTRDRVNEQFF,TGTGCCAGCACCCGGGACAGGGTAAATGAGCAGTTCTTC
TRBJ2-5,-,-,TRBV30,CAWRFGPQETQYF,TGTGCCTGGAGATTCGGGCCCCAAGAGACCCAGTACTTC
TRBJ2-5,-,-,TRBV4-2,CASSPIGGETQYF,TGTGCCAGCAGCCCGATAGGAGGAGAGACCCAGTACTTC
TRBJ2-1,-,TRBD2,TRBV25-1,CASSISGSSYNEQFF,TGTGCCAGCAGTATTAGCGGGTCCTCCTACAATGAGCAGTTCTTC
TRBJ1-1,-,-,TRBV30,CAWSIRQKYTEAFF,TGTGCCTGGAGTATCCGACAGAAATACACTGAAGCTTTCTTT
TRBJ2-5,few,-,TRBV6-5,CASSYRKETQYF,TGTGCCAGCAGTTACAGGAAGGAGACCCAGTACTTC
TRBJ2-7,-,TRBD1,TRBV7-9,CASSPWTGGGNEQYF,TGTGCCAGCAGCCCGTGGACAGGGGGCGGAAACGAGCAGTACTTC
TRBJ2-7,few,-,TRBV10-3,CAISDKGYEQYF,TGTGCCATCAGTGATAAGGGGTACGAGCAGTACTTC
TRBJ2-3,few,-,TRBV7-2,CASSRDTDTQYF,TGTGCCAGCAGCAGGGACACAGATACGCAGTATTTT
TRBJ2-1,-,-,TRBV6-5,CASLRSGAGEQFF,TGTGCCAGTCTCCGTTCAGGTGCCGGTGAGCAGTTCTTC
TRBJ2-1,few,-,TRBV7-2,CASSSFDRTGNNEQFF,TGTGCCAGCAGCTCATTCGACCGGACGGGGAACAATGAGCAGTTCTTC
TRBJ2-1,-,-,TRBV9,CASRPGRPTYNEQFF,TGTGCCAGCAGGCCGGGACGACCGACCTACAATGAGCAGTTCTTC
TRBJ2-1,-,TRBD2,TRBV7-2,CASSLLAGSSYNEQFF,TGTGCCAGCAGCCTCTTAGCGGGGAGCTCCTACAATGAGCAGTTCTTC
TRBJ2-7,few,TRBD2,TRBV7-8,CASSLVSSGTTSYEQYF,TGTGCCAGCAGCTTAGTATCTAGCGGGACAACCTCCTACGAGCAGTACTTC
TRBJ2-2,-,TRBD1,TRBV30,CAGLFGTAVGTGELFF,TGTGCCGGCCTTTTCGGGACAGCGGTCGGTACCGGGGAGCTGTTTTTT
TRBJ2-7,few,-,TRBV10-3,CAISDAYEQYF,TGTGCCATCAGTGACGCCTACGAGCAGTACTTC
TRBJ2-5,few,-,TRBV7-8,CASSLEWQETQYF,TGTGCCAGCAGCTTAGAATGGCAAGAGACCCAGTACTTC
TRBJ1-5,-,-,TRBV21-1,CASSDRGHDNQPQHF,TGTGCCAGCAGCGACAGGGGACATGATAATCAGCCCCAGCATTTT
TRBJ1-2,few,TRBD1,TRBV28,CASSLWTGTGYTF,TGTGCCAGCAGTTTATGGACAGGGACCGGCTACACCTTC
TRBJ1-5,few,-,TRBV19,CASSIALSVGLTNQPQHF,TGTGCCAGTAGTATAGCCCTAAGTGTAGGGTTGACCAATCAGCCCCAGCATTTT